Listed below are T cell receptor beta chains from one sample, sequenced in a study of T cells expressing NK-cell markers. For each CDR3 protein, TCRdb gives one entry from its re-call of the 5' RACE reads, without DNA. The sample totals about 410,000 distinct CDR3 sequences; its top ten clones hold around 10%. Sequencing was done on a sample of blood T cells: a sorted CD56 or NKG2C T cell subset, CD4+ or CD8+ T cells, or bulk PBMC T cells (not recorded which). The receptors were gathered from a woman aged 50 to 60 in good health. Each CDR3 is given with its conserved first and last residue.

v_gene	j_gene	CDR3aa
TRBV10-2	TRBJ2-1	CATSAVNEQFF
TRBV5-1	TRBJ1-6	CASSLEAPGQNSPLHF
TRBV29-1	TRBJ1-2	CSVEGGLKDGYTF
TRBV20-1	TRBJ2-1	CSAETSRSDSYNEQFF
TRBV10-1	TRBJ2-4	CASSPDSRAKNIQYF
TRBV7-2	TRBJ1-2	CASSLTDAFYGYTF
TRBV29-1	TRBJ2-3	CSVPRGDTQYF
TRBV6-2/TRBV6-3	TRBJ2-1	CASSRPLGGSEQFF
TRBV27	TRBJ2-1	CASSLRGTGGITEQFF
TRBV4-1	TRBJ2-1	CASSQVNVAGQFF
TRBV5-5	TRBJ1-2	CASSWELGYGYTF
TRBV7-2	TRBJ2-1	CASSLSGTSGRLVYNEQFF
TRBV5-6	TRBJ2-1	CASSLAGRAPRDEQFF
TRBV29-1	TRBJ2-3	CSVEGLDFTDTQYF
TRBV6-1	TRBJ2-1	CASSKTHSIWETPYNEQFF
TRBV20-1	TRBJ2-1	CSAPPGGTDPREQFF
TRBV6-6	TRBJ2-2	CASSYSTGTRNTGELFF
TRBV15	TRBJ2-3	CATSAQAGRSTDTQYF
TRBV6-5	TRBJ1-3	CASSLGQISSGNTIYF
TRBV29-1	TRBJ2-1	CSVESFVDGQLNEQFF
TRBV10-3	TRBJ2-1	CAISDTGTSGGVGIAHNEQFF
TRBV20-1	TRBJ2-5	CSAPGGGETQYF
TRBV29-1	TRBJ2-5	CSVDLRGLEETQYF
TRBV20-1	TRBJ2-5	CSAGHTDTQETQYF
TRBV6-6	TRBJ2-2	CATCSGTIDTGELFF
TRBV4-1	TRBJ2-1	CASSQPGTSGEQFF
TRBV7-8	TRBJ2-1	CASSEEWLADVYNEQFF
TRBV5-1	TRBJ2-7	CASSLGLAIHEQYF
TRBV10-3	TRBJ1-1	CAISAGTGMNTEAFF
TRBV6-1	TRBJ1-1	CASSARGALRNTEAFF
TRBV20-1	TRBJ2-7	CSALSSGGSYEQYF
TRBV2	TRBJ2-3	CASILSGTSTDTQYF
TRBV3-1	TRBJ1-1	CASSHRQGANTEAFF
TRBV5-1	TRBJ1-2	CASSHPSRGTSNYGYTF
TRBV29-1	TRBJ2-1	CSVVRLAGIDEQFF
TRBV20-1	TRBJ2-7	CSAANQDEQYF
TRBV10-3	TRBJ2-5	CAISTGQGRETQYF
TRBV7-9	TRBJ1-2	CASSPRHGSYGYTF
TRBV30	TRBJ1-1	CAWSVGTGRPEAFF
TRBV9	TRBJ2-7	CASSSRTGWSDEQYF
TRBV21-1	TRBJ2-3	CASSSQGMVVESTDTQYF